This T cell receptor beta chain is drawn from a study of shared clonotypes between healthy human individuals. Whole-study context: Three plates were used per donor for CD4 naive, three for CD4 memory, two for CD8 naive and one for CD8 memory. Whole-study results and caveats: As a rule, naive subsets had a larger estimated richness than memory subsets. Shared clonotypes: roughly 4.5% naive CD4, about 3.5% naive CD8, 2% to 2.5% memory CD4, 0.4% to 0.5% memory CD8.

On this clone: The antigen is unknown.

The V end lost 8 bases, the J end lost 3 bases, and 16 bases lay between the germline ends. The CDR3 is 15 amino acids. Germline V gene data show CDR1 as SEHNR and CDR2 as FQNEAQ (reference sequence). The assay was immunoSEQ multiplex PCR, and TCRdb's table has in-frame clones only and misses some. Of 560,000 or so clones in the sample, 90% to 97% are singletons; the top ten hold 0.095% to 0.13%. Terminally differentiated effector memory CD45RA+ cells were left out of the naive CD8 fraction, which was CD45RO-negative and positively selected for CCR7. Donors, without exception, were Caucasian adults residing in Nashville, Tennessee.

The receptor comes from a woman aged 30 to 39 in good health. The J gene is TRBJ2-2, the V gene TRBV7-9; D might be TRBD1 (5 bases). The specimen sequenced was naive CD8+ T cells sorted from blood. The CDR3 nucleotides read TGTGCCAGCCAAAGGGGCAGGCGTCACACCGGGGAGCTGTTTTTT. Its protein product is CASQRGRRHTGELFF.